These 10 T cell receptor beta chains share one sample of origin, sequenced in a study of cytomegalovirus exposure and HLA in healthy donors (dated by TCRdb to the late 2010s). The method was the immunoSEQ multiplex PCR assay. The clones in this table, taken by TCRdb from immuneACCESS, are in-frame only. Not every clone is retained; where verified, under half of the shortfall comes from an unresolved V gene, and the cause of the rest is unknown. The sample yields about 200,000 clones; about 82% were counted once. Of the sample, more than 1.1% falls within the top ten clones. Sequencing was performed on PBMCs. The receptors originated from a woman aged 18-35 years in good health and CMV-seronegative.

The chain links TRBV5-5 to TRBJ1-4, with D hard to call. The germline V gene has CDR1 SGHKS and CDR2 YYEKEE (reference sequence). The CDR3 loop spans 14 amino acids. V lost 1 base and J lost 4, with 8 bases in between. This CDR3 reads CASSLRGGNEKLFF. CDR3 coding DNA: TGTGCCAGCAGCTTGCGAGGAGGTAATGAAAAACTGTTTTTT.

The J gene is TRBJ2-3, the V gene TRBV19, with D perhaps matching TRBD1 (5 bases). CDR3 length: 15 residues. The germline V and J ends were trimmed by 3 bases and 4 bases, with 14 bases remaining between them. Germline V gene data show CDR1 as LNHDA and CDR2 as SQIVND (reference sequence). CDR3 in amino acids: CASSIRARVPDTQYF. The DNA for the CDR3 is TGTGCCAGTAGTATCCGTGCCAGGGTCCCAGATACGCAGTATTTT.

CDR3 DNA: TGTGCCATCAGTGACCAGGGCTACGAGCAGTACTTC. Protein: CAISDQGYEQYF. The rearrangement uses TRBV10-3 and TRBJ2-7; D might be TRBD1 (5 bases). CDR3 size: 12 residues. The ends were cut back, 3 bases at V and 3 bases at J, with 6 bases in the middle. CDR1 and CDR2 from the germline V gene are ENHRY and SYGVKD.

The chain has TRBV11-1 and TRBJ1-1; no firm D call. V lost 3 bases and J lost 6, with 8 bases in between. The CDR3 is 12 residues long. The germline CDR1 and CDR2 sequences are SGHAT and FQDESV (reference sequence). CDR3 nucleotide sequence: TGTGCCAGCAGCTTGCAAGCATCTGAAGCTTTCTTT. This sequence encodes CASSLQASEAFF.

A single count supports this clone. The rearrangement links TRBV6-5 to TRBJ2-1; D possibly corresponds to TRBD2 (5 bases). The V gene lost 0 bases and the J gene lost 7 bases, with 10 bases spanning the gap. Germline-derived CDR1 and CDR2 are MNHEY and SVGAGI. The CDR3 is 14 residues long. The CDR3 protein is CASSYSNPGNEQFF. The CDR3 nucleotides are TGTGCCAGCAGTTACTCGAACCCGGGAAATGAGCAGTTCTTC.

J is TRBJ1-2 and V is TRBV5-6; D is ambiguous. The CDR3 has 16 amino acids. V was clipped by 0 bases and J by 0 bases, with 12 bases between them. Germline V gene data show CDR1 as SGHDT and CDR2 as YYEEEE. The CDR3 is CASSLGEVTTNYGYTF. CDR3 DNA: TGTGCCAGCAGCTTGGGGGAGGTCACAACTAACTATGGCTACACCTTC.

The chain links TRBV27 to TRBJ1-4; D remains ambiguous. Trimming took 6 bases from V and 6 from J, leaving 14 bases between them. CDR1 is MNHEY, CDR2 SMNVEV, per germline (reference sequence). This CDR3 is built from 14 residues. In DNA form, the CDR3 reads TGTGCCAGCAGGAGGTTCGTGGAGTATGAAAAACTGTTTTTT. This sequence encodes CASRRFVEYEKLFF.

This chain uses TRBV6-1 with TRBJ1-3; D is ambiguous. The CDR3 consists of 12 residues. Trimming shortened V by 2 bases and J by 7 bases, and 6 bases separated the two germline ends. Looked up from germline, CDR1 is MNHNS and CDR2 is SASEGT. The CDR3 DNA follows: TGTGCCAGCAGTGAATCCCTGAACACCATATATTTT. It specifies CASSESLNTIYF.

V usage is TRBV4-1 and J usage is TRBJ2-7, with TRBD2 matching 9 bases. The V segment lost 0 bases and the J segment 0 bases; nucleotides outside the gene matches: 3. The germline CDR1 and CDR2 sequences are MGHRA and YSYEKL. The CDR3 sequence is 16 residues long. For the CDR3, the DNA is TGCGCCAGCAGCCAAGATCAAGCGGGGGGCTCCTACGAGCAGTACTTC. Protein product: CASSQDQAGGSYEQYF.

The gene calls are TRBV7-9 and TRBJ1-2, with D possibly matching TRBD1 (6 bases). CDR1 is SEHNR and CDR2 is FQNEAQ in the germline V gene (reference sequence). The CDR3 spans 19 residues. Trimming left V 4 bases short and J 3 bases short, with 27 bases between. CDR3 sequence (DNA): TGTGCCAGCAGCTCACCCACCACAGGGATTAGTTTTGATGACTATGGCTACACCTTC. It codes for CASSSPTTGISFDDYGYTF.